This T cell receptor (beta chain) was sequenced in a study of cytomegalovirus exposure and HLA in healthy donors. J gave up 4 bases and V 0 bases, and 3 bases lay outside the gene matches. Germline V gene lookup returns CDR1 SGHRS and CDR2 YFSETQ. The CDR3 length is 17 residues. Researchers ran the PCR with 60 Vbeta and 13 Jbeta primers. Repertoires were generated with immunoSEQ multiplex PCR, while TCRdb's copy carries only in-frame clones and drops some. The table records about 180,000 clones, approximately 80% of them present only once. The V and J genes are TRBV5-1 and TRBJ2-1, with 14 bases fitting TRBD2. Sequencing was done on a sample of PBMCs. The origin of this receptor is a woman aged 45 to 65 in good health and CMV-seronegative. CDR3 DNA sequence: TGCGCCAGCAGCTTGGGCGGGACTAGCGGGAGTTACAATGAGCAGTTCTTC. Translated: CASSLGGTSGSYNEQFF.